This TCR beta chain was found in a study of T-cell memory formation after mild COVID-19. For the study at large: The study found TCR clusters largely donor specific.

The CDR3 runs to 12 residues. Trimming cost V 8 bases and J 6 bases; bases outside gene matches: 5. CDR1 LGHDT and CDR2 YNNKEL come from the germline V gene (reference sequence). TCR alpha and TCR beta cDNA libraries carrying sample barcodes and UMIs were produced by 5'RACE using constant-segment primers. TCRdb reanalysed the 5' RACE reads using MiXCR and keeps one entry per CDR3 protein. The sample records 380,000 or so distinct CDR3 sequences, approximately 14% being singletons. Overall study results and limits: Contracting CD4+ clones sat mainly in CM and EM; CD8+ in EMRA.

This clonotype appeared a few times. Its specificity is not known. The sequencing sample was made of PBMCs or a T cell subset sorted from them (not recorded which). The TCR comes from a man between 18 and 35 years old who had mild COVID-19 (a few samples of this study predate the infection). Cell type and time point are not known. The chain links TRBV3-1 to TRBJ2-7; TRBD1 matches 9 bases. The CDR3 coding sequence is TGTGCCAGCGGGGACAGGGAGGGCGAGCAGTACTTC. It is translated as CASGDREGEQYF.